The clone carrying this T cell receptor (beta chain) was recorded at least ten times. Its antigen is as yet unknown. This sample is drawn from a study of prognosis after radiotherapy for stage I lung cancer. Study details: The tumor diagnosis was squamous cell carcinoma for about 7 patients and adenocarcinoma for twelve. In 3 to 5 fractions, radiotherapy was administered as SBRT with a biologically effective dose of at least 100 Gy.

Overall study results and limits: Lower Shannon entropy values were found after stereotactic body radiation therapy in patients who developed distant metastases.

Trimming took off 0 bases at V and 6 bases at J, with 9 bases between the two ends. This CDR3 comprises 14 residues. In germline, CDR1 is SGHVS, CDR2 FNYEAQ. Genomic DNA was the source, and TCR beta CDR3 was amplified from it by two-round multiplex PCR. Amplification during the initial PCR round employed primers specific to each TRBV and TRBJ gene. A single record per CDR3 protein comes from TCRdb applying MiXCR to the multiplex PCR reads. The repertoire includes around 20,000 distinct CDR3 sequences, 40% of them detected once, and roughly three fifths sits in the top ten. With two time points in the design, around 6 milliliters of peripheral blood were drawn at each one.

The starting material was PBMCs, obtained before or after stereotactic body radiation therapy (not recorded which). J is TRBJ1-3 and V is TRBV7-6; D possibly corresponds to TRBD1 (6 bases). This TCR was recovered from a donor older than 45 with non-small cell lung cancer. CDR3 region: CASSLAGGENTIYF. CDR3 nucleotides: TGTGCCAGCAGCTTAGCTGGGGGCGAAAACACCATATATTTT.